Below are 28 T cell receptor beta chains sequenced from a single sample in a study of cytomegalovirus exposure and HLA in healthy donors. PCR was performed using 60 Vbeta and 13 Jbeta primers. Profiled with immunoSEQ multiplex PCR; TCRdb holds only in-frame clones, not every one. Among 200,000 or so clones, 87% were seen once, and the ten largest hold 0.2% to 0.3%. What was sequenced was PBMCs. The receptors here all came from a girl under two years old in good health and CMV-seronegative.

The chain couples TRBV4-1 to TRBJ2-2; TRBD2 matches 9 bases. The CDR3 extends over 16 amino acids. V shed 1 base and J 3 bases; nucleotides not matched to a gene: 3. The germline V gene encodes CDR1 MGHRA and CDR2 YSYEKL. CDR3 in amino acids: CASSQVERGDTGELFF. The DNA of the CDR3 is TGCGCCAGCAGCCAAGTCGAGCGGGGGGACACCGGGGAGCTGTTTTTT.

The CDR3 reads CAISNGRSSGRTDTQYF. CDR3 coding DNA: TGTGCCATCAGTAATGGCCGTTCTAGCGGGAGGACAGATACGCAGTATTTT. The chain joins TRBV10-3 to TRBJ2-3; TRBD2 matches at 11 bases. The germline V gene encodes CDR1 ENHRY and CDR2 SYGVKD. The CDR3 has 17 amino acids. V shed 5 bases and J 3 bases; nucleotides not matched to a gene: 10.

This clone was recorded only once. The chain recombines TRBV4-2 with TRBJ1-2, with a tentative D call TRBD1 (5 bases). CDR1 is LGHNA, CDR2 YNFKEQ, per germline. The CDR3 loop spans 13 amino acids. Deletions cut 6 bases from V and 4 bases from J, with 12 bases between. The CDR3 reads CASRVGLSYGYTF. The DNA for the CDR3 is TGTGCCAGCAGAGTGGGACTTAGCTATGGCTACACCTTC.

The chain combines TRBV5-1 with TRBJ2-7; 12 positions match TRBD2. The germline V gene has CDR1 SGHRS and CDR2 YFSETQ. The CDR3 sequence is 14 residues long. The junction had 1 base not matched to a gene; V was cut back by 0 bases and J by 6 bases. CDR3 region: CASSLEGLAGEQYF. CDR3 coding DNA: TGCGCCAGCAGCTTGGAGGGACTAGCGGGCGAGCAGTACTTC.

This clone was seen a single time. This chain uses TRBV7-3 with TRBJ2-1, with 8 bases aligning to TRBD2. The trim removed 1 base at V and 8 bases at J, leaving 16 bases unmatched. The CDR3 extends over 18 amino acids. Germline CDR1 and CDR2: SGHTA and FQGTGA. For the CDR3, the DNA is TGTGCCAGCAGCTTAATGCCGGGGACGGGAGGGCCCCTTGATGAGCAGTTCTTC. The encoded protein is CASSLMPGTGGPLDEQFF.

V gene TRBV6-5 combines with J gene TRBJ2-1, with 10 bases aligning to TRBD1. Unmatched junction bases numbered 3, after V lost 2 bases and J lost 5 bases. This CDR3 has 15 residues. CDR1 is MNHEY, CDR2 SVGAGI, per germline. CDR3 amino acids: CASSYGTGVNNEQFF. Here the CDR3 DNA reads TGTGCCAGCAGTTACGGGACAGGGGTGAACAATGAGCAGTTCTTC.

This clone was seen a handful of times. The gene calls are TRBV30 and TRBJ1-2; D possibly corresponds to TRBD1 (5 bases). The germline gives CDR1 GTSNPN, CDR2 SVGIG (reference sequence). The CDR3 is 13 residues long. V shed 4 bases and J shed 4 bases, with 13 bases lying between them. The CDR3 nucleotides read TGTGCCTGGACAGACAGCCCGACCTATGGCTACACCTTC. Amino acids: CAWTDSPTYGYTF.

The V call is TRBV5-1, the J call TRBJ2-5; D is possibly TRBD1 (6 bases). V was trimmed by 5 bases and J by 2 bases, leaving 10 bases between them. Germline CDR1 is SGHRS and CDR2 is YFSETQ. This CDR3 is 13 amino acids long. The CDR3, as DNA: TGCGCCAGCAGGAGGGGGATACAAGAGACCCAGTACTTC. This sequence encodes CASRRGIQETQYF.

This chain joins TRBV19 and TRBJ1-4; D not certain. V lost 2 bases, J lost 8 bases, and 18 bases lay in between. Germline lookup yields CDR1 LNHDA and CDR2 SQIVND (reference sequence). CDR3 length: 16 residues. The chain's CDR3 is CASSILGGRENEKLFF. For the CDR3, the DNA is TGTGCCAGTAGTATATTGGGCGGGCGGGAGAACGAAAAACTGTTTTTT.

This clone occurred once. Other DNA variants within this sample encode the same CDR3. V is TRBV6-5 and J is TRBJ1-1, with 8 bases that match TRBD1. With 5 bases clipped from V and 4 bases from J, the junction kept 3 bases outside the gene matches. The germline V gene has CDR1 MNHEY and CDR2 SVGAGI. The CDR3 has 13 amino acids. This CDR3 is CASSRTGGTEAFF. Here the CDR3 DNA reads TGTGCCAGCAGTAGAACAGGGGGCACTGAAGCTTTCTTT.

This chain links TRBV30 with TRBJ1-5, with D perhaps matching TRBD1 (6 bases). Per the germline V gene, CDR1 is GTSNPN and CDR2 is SVGIG (reference sequence). The V and J ends lost 1 base and 10 bases respectively, with 17 bases between them. The CDR3 sequence is 14 residues long. The chain's CDR3 is CAWSAGETIFPQHF. The DNA for the CDR3 is TGTGCCTGGAGTGCAGGGGAGACTATTTTTCCCCAGCATTTT.

This rearrangement joins TRBV18 to TRBJ1-5; D is ambiguous. Per germline, CDR1 KGHSH and CDR2 LQKENI. CDR3 size: 14 residues. Trimming took off 2 bases at V and 5 bases at J, with 10 bases between the two ends. CDR3 bases: TGTGCCAGCTCACCAACTGAGGGTTATCAGCCCCAGCATTTT. This codes for CASSPTEGYQPQHF. Looking up the rest from reference TRBV18 and TRBJ1-5 gives the full variable domain: NAGVMQNPRHLVRRRGQEARLRCSPMKGHSHVYWYRQLPEEGLKFMVYLQKENIIDESGMPKERFSAEFPKEGPSILRIQQVVRGDSAAYFCASSPTEGYQPQHFGDGTRLSIL.

The chain is built from TRBV10-3 and TRBJ1-5, with 9 bases identical to TRBD1. Trimming cost V 6 bases and J 4 bases; bases outside gene matches: 7. CDR1 ENHRY and CDR2 SYGVKD come from the germline V gene. This CDR3 region has 15 residues. The CDR3 spells CAISKGDRENQPQHF. In nucleotides, the CDR3 is TGTGCCATCAGCAAAGGGGACAGGGAGAATCAGCCCCAGCATTTT.

The CDR3: CASSLGDRGKETQYF. For the CDR3, the DNA is TGCGCCAGCAGCTTGGGGGACAGGGGGAAAGAGACCCAGTACTTC. V usage is TRBV5-1 and J usage is TRBJ2-5; 11 nucleotides line up with TRBD1. Germline CDR1 SGHRS, CDR2 YFSETQ. V shed 0 bases, J shed 3 bases, and the junction held 1 base outside the gene matches. The CDR3 covers 15 residues.

This clone was counted a single time. The chain links TRBV2 to TRBJ2-4; 8 nucleotides line up with TRBD1. The junction had 11 bases not matched to a gene; V was cut back by 7 bases and J by 6 bases. This CDR3 has 15 residues. CDR1 is SNHLY and CDR2 is FYNNEI in the germline V gene. CDR3 in amino acids: CASNPAGGLSNIQYF. The CDR3 region has the DNA TGTGCCAGCAACCCCGCAGGGGGCCTCTCAAACATTCAGTACTTC.

V and J are TRBV9 and TRBJ2-1; D is possibly TRBD1 (7 bases). CDR1 and CDR2 from the germline V gene are SGDLS and YYNGEE. The ends were cut back, 3 bases at V and 6 bases at J, with 16 bases in the middle. This CDR3 is built from 15 residues. DNA of the CDR3: TGTGCCAGCAGCGCTGCGGGACAGTCCCCCAATGAGCAGTTCTTC. This encodes CASSAAGQSPNEQFF. Full variable domain (missing parts from reference TRBV9 and TRBJ2-1): DSGVTQTPKHLITATGQRVTLRCSPRSGDLSVYWYQQSLDQGLQFLIQYYNGEERAKGNILERFSAQQFPDLHSELNLSSLELGDSALYFCASSAAGQSPNEQFFGPGTRLTVL.

The chain has TRBV9 and TRBJ2-1; no reliable D call. Germline V lookup: CDR1 SGDLS, CDR2 YYNGEE. CDR3 size: 15 residues. V lost 0 bases, J lost 1 base, and 8 bases lay in between. The CDR3 coding sequence is TGTGCCAGCAGCGTAGGACTGACTTCCTACAATGAGCAGTTCTTC. Translated, it gives CASSVGLTSYNEQFF.

This clone showed up just once. The chain has TRBV29-1 and TRBJ1-5, with D perhaps TRBD1 (5 bases). Germline V CDR1 and CDR2: SQVTM, ANQGSEA. The CDR3 is 13 residues long. Deletions cut 4 bases from V and 5 bases from J, with 12 bases between. CDR3 in amino acids: CSVGRGTDQPQHF. In DNA, the CDR3 is TGCAGCGTTGGACGGGGGACTGATCAGCCCCAGCATTTT.

The chain uses TRBV6-5 and TRBJ2-7, with D possibly matching TRBD2 (5 bases). This CDR3 contains 14 residues. Trimming left V 0 bases short and J 3 bases short, with 9 bases between. CDR1 and CDR2 (germline): MNHEY, SVGAGI. The CDR3 nucleotides are TGTGCCAGCAGTTACTCGACCGGGGTCTACGAGCAGTACTTC. This encodes CASSYSTGVYEQYF.

This rearrangement joins TRBV30 to TRBJ2-1; 7 bases map to TRBD2. Germline V gene sequence: CDR1 GTSNPN, CDR2 SVGIG (reference sequence). V was pared by 4 bases and J by 6 bases, with 15 bases of the junction left unmatched. The CDR3 is 16 amino acids. The CDR3 here is CAWKPSGGSVGNEQFF. For the CDR3, the DNA is TGTGCCTGGAAACCATCAGGCGGGAGCGTGGGCAATGAGCAGTTCTTC.

This clone showed up just once. V is TRBV5-4 and J is TRBJ2-1; 8 bases fit TRBD1. Losses at the gene ends were 4 bases for V and 2 bases for J; bases not matched to a gene: 11. The CDR3 contains 17 residues. Germline loops: CDR1 SGHNT, CDR2 YYREEE (reference sequence). The CDR3 reads CASSPPLRDRTYNEQFF. For the CDR3, the DNA is TGTGCCAGCAGCCCTCCACTCCGGGACAGGACCTACAATGAGCAGTTCTTC. The entire variable domain, with the rest obtained from reference TRBV5-4 and TRBJ2-1, is as follows: ETGVTQSPTHLIKTRGQQVTLRCSSQSGHNTVSWYQQALGQGPQFIFQYYREEENGRGNFPPRFSGLQFPNYSSELNVNALELDDSALYLCASSPPLRDRTYNEQFFGPGTRLTVL.

The V gene is TRBV11-1, the J gene TRBJ2-7, with D perhaps matching TRBD1 (6 bases). This CDR3 spans 12 amino acids. V lost 2 bases, J lost 4 bases, and 6 bases lay in between. Germline CDR1 is SGHAT and CDR2 is FQDESV (reference sequence). The CDR3 nucleotides are TGTGCCAGCAGCTTAAGGGGGTACGAGCAGTACTTC. It codes for CASSLRGYEQYF.

The chain uses TRBV11-2 and TRBJ1-3; weak D call: TRBD1 (5 bases). The germline gives CDR1 SGHAT, CDR2 FQNNGV. The CDR3 spans 13 residues. Trimming left V 4 bases short and J 7 bases short, with 11 bases between. As DNA, the CDR3 is TGTGCCAGCAGCTCCGACAGTCAGAACACCATATATTTT. It encodes CASSSDSQNTIYF.

The chain couples TRBV30 to TRBJ1-5; 8 bases agree with TRBD1. The CDR3 is 14 amino acids. V trimming: 7 bases; J trimming: 4 bases; junction bases outside the gene matches: 9. CDR1 GTSNPN and CDR2 SVGIG come from the germline V gene (reference sequence). The CDR3 region has the DNA TGTGCCTCGGCGCCAGGGGGCCGAAATCAGCCCCAGCATTTT. Protein: CASAPGGRNQPQHF.

This clone was found once. This sequence joins TRBV18 and TRBJ2-6; D ambiguous. Germline CDR1 is KGHSH and CDR2 is LQKENI. Trimming pared 3 bases from V and 2 bases from J, leaving 5 bases between. The CDR3 spans 14 residues. The CDR3 spells CASSPAAGANVLTF. CDR3 in DNA: TGTGCCAGCTCACCGGCAGCTGGGGCCAACGTCCTGACTTTC.

V usage is TRBV27 and J usage is TRBJ2-5, with a tentative D call TRBD2 (5 bases). Germline V lookup: CDR1 MNHEY, CDR2 SMNVEV (reference sequence). The length of the CDR3 is 15 residues. V was shortened by 1 base and J by 2 bases, with 11 bases between the two germline ends. CDR3 loop: CASSLWGAQQETQYF. In nucleotides, the CDR3 is TGTGCCAGCAGTTTATGGGGAGCACAGCAAGAGACCCAGTACTTC.

CDR3 sequence: CAWSNPDRSSYEQYF. The CDR3 DNA reads TGTGCCTGGAGTAATCCGGACAGGTCTTCCTACGAGCAGTACTTC. The rearrangement links TRBV30 to TRBJ2-7; TRBD1 agrees at 7 bases. The V segment lost 2 bases and the J segment 1 base; nucleotides outside the gene matches: 8. Germline V gene lookup returns CDR1 GTSNPN and CDR2 SVGIG (reference sequence). The CDR3 loop spans 15 amino acids.

The CDR3: CASSIEQRSGYTF. Written as DNA, the CDR3 is TGTGCCAGTAGTATAGAGCAGAGGAGTGGCTACACCTTC. J is TRBJ1-2 and V is TRBV19; D uncertain. The CDR3 spans 13 residues. Per germline, CDR1 LNHDA and CDR2 SQIVND (reference sequence). Trimming cost V 0 bases and J 7 bases, with 9 bases left between them.